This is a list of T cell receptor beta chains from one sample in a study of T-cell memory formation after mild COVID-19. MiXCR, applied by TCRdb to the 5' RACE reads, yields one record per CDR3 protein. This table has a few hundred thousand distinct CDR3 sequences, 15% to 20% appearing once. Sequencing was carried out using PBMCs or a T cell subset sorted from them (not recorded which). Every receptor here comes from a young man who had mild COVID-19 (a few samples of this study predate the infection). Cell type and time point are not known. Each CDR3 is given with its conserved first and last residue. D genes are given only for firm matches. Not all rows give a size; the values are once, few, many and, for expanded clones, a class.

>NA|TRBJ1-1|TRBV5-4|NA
CASSLDEDEAFF
TGTGCCAGCAGCTTGGACGAGGATGAAGCTTTCTTT
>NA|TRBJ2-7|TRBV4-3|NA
CASSQDLEDEQYF
TGCGCCAGCAGCCAAGATTTGGAGGACGAGCAGTACTTC
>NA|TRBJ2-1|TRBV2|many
CASVKGLVINEQFF
TGTGCCAGCGTAAAGGGGTTGGTGATTAATGAGCAGTTCTTC
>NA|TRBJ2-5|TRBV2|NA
CATEGRNQETQYF
TGTGCCACCGAGGGCAGAAACCAAGAGACCCAGTACTTC
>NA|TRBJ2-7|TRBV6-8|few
CASSYRLRGGEQYF
TGTGCCAGCAGTTACCGCCTGAGGGGGGGCGAGCAGTACTTC
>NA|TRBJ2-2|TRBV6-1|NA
CASSEPASTTGELFF
TGTGCCAGCAGTGAACCGGCTTCGACCACCGGGGAGCTGTTTTTT
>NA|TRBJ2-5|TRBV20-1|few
CSARALAPSQETQYF
TGCAGTGCTAGAGCCCTAGCCCCGAGTCAAGAGACCCAGTACTTC
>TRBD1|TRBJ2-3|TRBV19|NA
CASRLYGVGTGISDTQYF
TGTGCCAGTAGGCTATATGGAGTCGGGACAGGGATTTCAGATACGCAGTATTTT
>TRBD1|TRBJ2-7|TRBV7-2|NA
CASSPQTGSYEQYF
TGTGCCAGCAGCCCACAGACAGGGTCCTACGAGCAGTACTTC
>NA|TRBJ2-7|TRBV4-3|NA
CASSQDSVSSYEEYF
TGCGCCAGCAGCCAAGATTCTGTTAGCTCCTACGAGGAGTACTTC
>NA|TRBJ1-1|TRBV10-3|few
CAISDTSNTEAFF
TGTGCCATCAGTGACACCTCGAACACTGAAGCTTTCTTT
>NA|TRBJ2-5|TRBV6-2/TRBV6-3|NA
CASIGAGHQETQYF
TGTGCCAGCATAGGAGCGGGACATCAAGAGACCCAGTACTTC
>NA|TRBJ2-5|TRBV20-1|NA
CSASRGQQETQYF
TGCAGTGCTAGCCGCGGACAGCAAGAGACCCAGTACTTC
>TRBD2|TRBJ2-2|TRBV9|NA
CASSVRTAGGPNTGELFF
TGTGCCAGCAGCGTTCGAACTGCGGGGGGGCCGAACACCGGGGAGCTGTTTTTT
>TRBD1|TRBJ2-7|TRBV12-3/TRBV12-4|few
CASSFGTGGGRQYF
TGTGCCAGCAGTTTTGGGACAGGGGGCGGTCGGCAGTACTTC
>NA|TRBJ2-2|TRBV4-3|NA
CASSLRQAIGGELFF
TGCGCCAGCAGCCTAAGACAGGCTATTGGCGGGGAGCTGTTTTTT
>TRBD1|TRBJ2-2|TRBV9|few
CASSVVGTGLTGELFF
TGTGCCAGCAGCGTAGTGGGGACAGGGCTCACCGGGGAGCTGTTTTTT
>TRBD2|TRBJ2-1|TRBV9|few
CASSVTRGGYNEQFF
TGTGCCAGCAGCGTAACCCGGGGGGGCTACAATGAGCAGTTCTTC
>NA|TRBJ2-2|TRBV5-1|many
CASSLDRVDTGELFF
TGCGCCAGCAGCTTGGACAGGGTCGACACCGGGGAGCTGTTTTTT
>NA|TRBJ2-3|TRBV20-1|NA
CSARDYGRGYTDTQYF
TGCAGTGCTAGAGATTACGGGCGGGGCTACACAGATACGCAGTATTTT
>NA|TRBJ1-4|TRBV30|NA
CAWSYPWGEKLFF
TGTGCCTGGAGTTACCCTTGGGGTGAAAAACTGTTTTTT
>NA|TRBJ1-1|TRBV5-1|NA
CASSAAGLVAEAFF
TGCGCCAGCAGCGCAGCAGGGTTAGTAGCTGAAGCTTTCTTT
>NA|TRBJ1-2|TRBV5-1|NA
CASSFDRMGYGYTF
TGCGCCAGCAGTTTTGACAGGATGGGATATGGCTACACCTTC
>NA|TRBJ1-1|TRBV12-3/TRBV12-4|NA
CASRIGDTEAFF
TGTGCCAGCAGAATAGGGGATACTGAAGCTTTCTTT
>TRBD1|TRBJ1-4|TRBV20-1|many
CSAPGTGGEKLFF
TGCAGTGCCCCCGGGACAGGGGGTGAAAAACTGTTTTTT
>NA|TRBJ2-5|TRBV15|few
CATSAQETQYF
TGTGCCACCAGCGCCCAAGAGACCCAGTACTTC
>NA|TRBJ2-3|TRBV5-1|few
CASKDLQGPDTQYF
TGCGCCAGTAAGGACCTTCAGGGCCCAGATACGCAGTATTTT
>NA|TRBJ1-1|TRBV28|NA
CASSLGTMAAEAFF
TGTGCCAGCAGTTTAGGGACAATGGCGGCTGAAGCTTTCTTT
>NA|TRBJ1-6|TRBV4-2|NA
CASSQGQGRGSPLHF
TGTGCCAGCAGCCAAGGCCAGGGGCGCGGGTCACCCCTCCACTTT
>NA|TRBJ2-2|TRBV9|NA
CASSVIGATGELFF
TGTGCCAGCAGCGTTATAGGGGCCACCGGGGAGCTGTTTTTT
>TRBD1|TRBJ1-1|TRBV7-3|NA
CASSPTGQTTEAFF
TGTGCCAGCAGCCCGACAGGGCAGACCACTGAAGCTTTCTTT
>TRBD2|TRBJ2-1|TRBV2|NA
CASSPRGTSGGWGNEQFF
TGTGCCAGCAGCCCCCGGGGGACTAGCGGGGGTTGGGGGAATGAGCAGTTCTTC
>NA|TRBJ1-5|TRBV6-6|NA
CASSYFNQPQHF
TGTGCCAGCAGTTATTTTAATCAGCCCCAGCATTTT
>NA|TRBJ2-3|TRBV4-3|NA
CASSQDGRGLDTQYF
TGCGCCAGCAGCCAAGATGGGCGGGGGCTCGATACGCAGTATTTT
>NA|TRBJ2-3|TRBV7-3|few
CASGQFYSTDTQYF
TGTGCCAGCGGACAGTTCTACTCCACAGATACGCAGTATTTT
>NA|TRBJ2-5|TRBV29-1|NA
CSILGFQETQYF
TGCAGCATTCTGGGGTTCCAAGAGACCCAGTACTTC
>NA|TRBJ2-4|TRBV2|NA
CASSARQVTKNIQYF
TGTGCCAGCAGTGCTCGACAGGTCACCAAAAACATTCAGTACTTC
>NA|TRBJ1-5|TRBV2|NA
CASSDNNNQPQHF
TGTGCCAGCAGTGATAATAACAATCAGCCCCAGCATTTT
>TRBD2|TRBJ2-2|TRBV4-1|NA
CASSQDLAGVGTGELFF
TGCGCCAGCAGCCAAGATCTTGCGGGGGTTGGCACCGGGGAGCTGTTTTTT
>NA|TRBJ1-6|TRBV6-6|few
CASTPPGGNSPLHF
TGTGCCAGCACCCCCCCCGGCGGGAATTCACCCCTCCACTTT